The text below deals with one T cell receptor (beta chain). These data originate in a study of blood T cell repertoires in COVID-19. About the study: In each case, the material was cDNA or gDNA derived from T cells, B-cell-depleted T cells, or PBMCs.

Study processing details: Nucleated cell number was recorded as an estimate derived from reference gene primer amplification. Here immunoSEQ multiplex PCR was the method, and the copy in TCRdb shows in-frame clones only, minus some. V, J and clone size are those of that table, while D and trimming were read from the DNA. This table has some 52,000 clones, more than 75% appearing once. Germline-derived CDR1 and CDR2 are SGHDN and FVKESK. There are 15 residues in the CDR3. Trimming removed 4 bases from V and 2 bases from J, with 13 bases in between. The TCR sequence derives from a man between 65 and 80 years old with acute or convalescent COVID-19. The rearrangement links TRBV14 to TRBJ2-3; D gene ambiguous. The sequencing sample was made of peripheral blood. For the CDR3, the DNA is TGTGCCAGCAGCCTACTTGGGCTCGACACAGATACGCAGTATTTT. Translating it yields CASSLLGLDTDTQYF.